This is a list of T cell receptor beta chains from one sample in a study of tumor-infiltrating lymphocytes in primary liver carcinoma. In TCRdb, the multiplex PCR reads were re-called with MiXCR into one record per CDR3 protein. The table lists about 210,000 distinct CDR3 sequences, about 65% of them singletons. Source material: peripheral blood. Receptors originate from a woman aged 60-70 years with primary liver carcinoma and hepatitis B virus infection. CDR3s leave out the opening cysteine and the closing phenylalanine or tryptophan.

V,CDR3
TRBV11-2,VRSWAHLSTDTQY
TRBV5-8,ASSSPGQSGNTIY
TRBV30,AWNTQGATEAF
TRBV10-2,ASSRTGGYEQY
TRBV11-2,ASSKDREQF
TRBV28,ASSTRLRGKQY
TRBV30,AWSVLRQGDTEAF
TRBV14,TSSRGGPPQNEQF
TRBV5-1,ASSLEGSPMNTEAF
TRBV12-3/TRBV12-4,ASSWGQGPYNEQL
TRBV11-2,ASSSYLNAEAF
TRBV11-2,ASSLEWGGGTEAF
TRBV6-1,ATTYDIANSPLH
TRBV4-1,ASSQGSGGSYEQY
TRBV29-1,SAGGGTGEHETQY
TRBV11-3,ASSLDPQGDLNTEAF
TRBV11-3,TSSLDGRGSYEQY
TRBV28,ASSLGQAQGGGELF
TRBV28,ASSRPPDSHEQY
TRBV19,ATTQGETQY
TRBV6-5,ASRRDRVTGELF
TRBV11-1,ASSLLGMETQY
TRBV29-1,SVGLVGMYNEQF
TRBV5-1,ASSFLGGKGDERF
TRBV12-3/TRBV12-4,ASSFSTSTDTQY
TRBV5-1,ASSTGLNQPQH
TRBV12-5,ASASVRSGGWTGELF